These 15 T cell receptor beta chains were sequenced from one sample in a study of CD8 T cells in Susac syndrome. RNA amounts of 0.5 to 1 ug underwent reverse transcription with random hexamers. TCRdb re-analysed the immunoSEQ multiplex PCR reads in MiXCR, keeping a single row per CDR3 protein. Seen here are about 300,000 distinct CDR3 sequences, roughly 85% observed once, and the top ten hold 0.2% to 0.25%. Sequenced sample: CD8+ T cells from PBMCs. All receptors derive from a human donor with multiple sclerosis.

CDR3 region: CASSLVGGQGASSYNEQFF. The CDR3 nucleotides read TGTGCCAGCAGCTTAGTTGGGGGACAGGGGGCCAGCTCCTACAATGAGCAGTTCTTC. This chain joins TRBV7-2 and TRBJ2-1, with 12 nucleotides matching TRBD1. The germline V gene has CDR1 SGHTA and CDR2 FQGNSA. CDR3 length: 19 residues. V shed 1 base, J shed 0 bases, and the junction held 7 bases outside the gene matches.

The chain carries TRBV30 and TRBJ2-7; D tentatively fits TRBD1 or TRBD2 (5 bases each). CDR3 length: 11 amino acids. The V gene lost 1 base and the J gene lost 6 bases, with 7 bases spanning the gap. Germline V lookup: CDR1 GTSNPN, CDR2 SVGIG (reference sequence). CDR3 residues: CAWSAGTEQYF. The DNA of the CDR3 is TGTGCCTGGAGTGCGGGGACCGAGCAGTACTTC.

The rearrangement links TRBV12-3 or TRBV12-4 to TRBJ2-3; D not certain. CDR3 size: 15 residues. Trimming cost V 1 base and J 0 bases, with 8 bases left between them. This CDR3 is CASSLESLSTDTQYF. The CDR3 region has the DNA TGTGCCAGCAGTTTAGAGTCACTCAGCACAGATACGCAGTATTTT.

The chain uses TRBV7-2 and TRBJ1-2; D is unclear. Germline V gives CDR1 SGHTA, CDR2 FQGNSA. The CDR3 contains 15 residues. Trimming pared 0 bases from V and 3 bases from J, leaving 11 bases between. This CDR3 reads CASSLATFGYYGYTF. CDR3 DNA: TGTGCCAGCAGCTTAGCGACGTTTGGTTACTATGGCTACACCTTC.

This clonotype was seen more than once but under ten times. The CDR3 nucleotides are TGTGCCAGCAGTTTAGGGCTGGAGACCCAGTACTTC. This sequence encodes CASSLGLETQYF. This chain joins TRBV12-3 or TRBV12-4 and TRBJ2-5; D is unclear. This CDR3 has 12 residues. V lost 1 base to trimming and J lost 5 bases, with 5 bases between them.

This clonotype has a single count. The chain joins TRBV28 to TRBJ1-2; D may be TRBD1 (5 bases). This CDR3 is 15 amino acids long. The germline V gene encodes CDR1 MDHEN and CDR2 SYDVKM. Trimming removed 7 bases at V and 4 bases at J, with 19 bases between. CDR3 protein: CASTRRGTLFYGYTF. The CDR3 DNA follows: TGTGCCAGCACCCGCCGGGGGACCCTCTTCTATGGCTACACCTTC.

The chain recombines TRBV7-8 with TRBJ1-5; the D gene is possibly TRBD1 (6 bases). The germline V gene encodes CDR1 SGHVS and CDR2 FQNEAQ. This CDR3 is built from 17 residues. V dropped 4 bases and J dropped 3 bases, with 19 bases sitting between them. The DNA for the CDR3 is TGTGCCAGCAGCTCCGCCCGACAGGCCACCTTCAATCAGCCCCAGCATTTT. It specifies CASSSARQATFNQPQHF.

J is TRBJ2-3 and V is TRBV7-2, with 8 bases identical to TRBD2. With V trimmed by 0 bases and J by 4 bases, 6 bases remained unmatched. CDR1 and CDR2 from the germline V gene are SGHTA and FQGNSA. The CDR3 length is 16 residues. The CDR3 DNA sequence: TGTGCCAGCAGCTTAGCTAGCGGGATACCCCCAGATACGCAGTATTTT. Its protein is CASSLASGIPPDTQYF.

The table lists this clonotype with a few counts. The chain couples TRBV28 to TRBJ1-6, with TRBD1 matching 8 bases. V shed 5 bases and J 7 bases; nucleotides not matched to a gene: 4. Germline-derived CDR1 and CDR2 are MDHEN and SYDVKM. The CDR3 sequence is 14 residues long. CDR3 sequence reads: CASSLQGGNSPLHF. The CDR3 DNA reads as TGTGCCAGCAGTCTACAGGGGGGGAATTCACCCCTCCACTTT.

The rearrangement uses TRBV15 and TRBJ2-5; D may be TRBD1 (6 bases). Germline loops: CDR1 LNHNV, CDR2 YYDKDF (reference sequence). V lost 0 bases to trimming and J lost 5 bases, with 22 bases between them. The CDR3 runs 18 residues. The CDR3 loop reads CATSREITRDMLGETQYF. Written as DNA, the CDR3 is TGTGCCACCAGCAGAGAGATCACCAGGGACATGTTGGGGGAGACCCAGTACTTC.

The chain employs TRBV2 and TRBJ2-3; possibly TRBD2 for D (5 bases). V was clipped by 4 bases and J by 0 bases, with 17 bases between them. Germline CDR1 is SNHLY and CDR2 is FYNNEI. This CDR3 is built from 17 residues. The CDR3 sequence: CASSGEAIASSTDTQYF. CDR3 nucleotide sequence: TGTGCCAGCAGTGGCGAGGCGATAGCGTCTAGCACAGATACGCAGTATTTT. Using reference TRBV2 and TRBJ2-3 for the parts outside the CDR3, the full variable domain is EPEVTQTPSHQVTQMGQEVILRCVPISNHLYFYWYRQILGQKVEFLVSFYNNEISEKSEIFDDQFSVERPDGSNFTLKIRSTKLEDSAMYFCASSGEAIASSTDTQYFGPGTRLTVL.

The CDR3 protein is CASSSLRGRTGSSTDTQYF. In DNA form, the CDR3 reads TGTGCCAGCAGCTCCCTTAGGGGACGGACAGGTTCTAGCACAGATACGCAGTATTTT. The chain links TRBV7-6 to TRBJ2-3, with 7 bases matching TRBD1. Per the germline V gene, CDR1 is SGHVS and CDR2 is FNYEAQ. The V and J ends lost 4 bases and 0 bases, in that order; junction bases with no gene match: 16. The CDR3 runs 19 residues. Combining the CDR3 with reference TRBV7-6 and TRBJ2-3 gives the whole variable domain GAGVSQSPRYKVTKRGQDVALRCDPISGHVSLYWYRQALGQGPEFLTYFNYEAQQDKSGLPNDRFSAERPEGSISTLTIQRTEQRDSAMYRCASSSLRGRTGSSTDTQYFGPGTRLTVL.

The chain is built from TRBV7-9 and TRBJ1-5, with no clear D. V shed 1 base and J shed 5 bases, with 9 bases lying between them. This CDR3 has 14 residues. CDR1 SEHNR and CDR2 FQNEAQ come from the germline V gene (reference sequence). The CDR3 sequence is CASSLGAGHQPQHF. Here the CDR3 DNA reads TGTGCCAGCAGCTTAGGAGCAGGCCATCAGCCCCAGCATTTT.

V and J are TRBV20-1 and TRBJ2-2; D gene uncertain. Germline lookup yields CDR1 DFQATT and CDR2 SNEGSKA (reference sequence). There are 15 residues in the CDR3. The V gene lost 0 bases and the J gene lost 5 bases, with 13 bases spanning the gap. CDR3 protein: CSARDDPLETGELFF. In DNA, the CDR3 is TGCAGTGCTAGAGATGACCCCCTAGAAACCGGGGAGCTGTTTTTT.

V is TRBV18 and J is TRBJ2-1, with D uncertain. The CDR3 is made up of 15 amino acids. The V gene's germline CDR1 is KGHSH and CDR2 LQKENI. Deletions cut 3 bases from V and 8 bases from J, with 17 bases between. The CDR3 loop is CASSPFGPTMDEQFF. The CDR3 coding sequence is TGTGCCAGCTCACCCTTCGGCCCGACAATGGATGAGCAGTTCTTC.